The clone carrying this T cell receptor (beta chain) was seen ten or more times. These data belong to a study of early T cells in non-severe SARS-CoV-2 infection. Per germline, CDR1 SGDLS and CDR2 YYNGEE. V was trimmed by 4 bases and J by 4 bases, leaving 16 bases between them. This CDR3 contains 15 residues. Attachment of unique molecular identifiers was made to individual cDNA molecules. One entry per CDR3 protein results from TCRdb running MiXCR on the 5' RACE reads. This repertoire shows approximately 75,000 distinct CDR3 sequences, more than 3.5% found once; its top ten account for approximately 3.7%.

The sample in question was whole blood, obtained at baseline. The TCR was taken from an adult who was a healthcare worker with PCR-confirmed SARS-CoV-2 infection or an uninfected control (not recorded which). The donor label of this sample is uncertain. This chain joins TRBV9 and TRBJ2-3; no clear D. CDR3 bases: TGTGCCAGCAGCCTTCGGGTTATCCCATCAGATACGCAGTATTTT. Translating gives CASSLRVIPSDTQYF.